The clone carrying this TCR beta chain is a singleton in its sample. Its antigen remains unknown. Using a J-beta primer mix together with a sample-barcoded 5' primer, a second PCR was run for roughly 7 to 11 cycles. Every molecule of cDNA carried a tag from a template-switch adaptor with 12 random nucleotides. TCRdb used MiXCR to reprocess the 5' RACE reads, holding one entry per CDR3 protein. The table lists under 2,000,000 distinct CDR3 sequences, 40% to 55% of them singletons. This CDR3 comprises 15 residues. CDR1 LNHNV and CDR2 YYDKDF come from the germline V gene (reference sequence). Trimming removed 0 bases from V and 8 bases from J; junction bases left unmatched: 5. The sample is drawn from a study of blood T cells in healthy people across ages. Across the study: About one barcoded TCR beta cDNA was captured per two T cells. General observations from the study: Among T cells, TCR beta diversity per million cells dropped roughly linearly as age rose. With naive T cell percentage, TCR beta diversity showed a strong correlation.

The receptor comes from a woman aged 35 to 49 in good health. The chain links TRBV15 to TRBJ1-2, with 11 bases identical to TRBD1. The sample was blood. The CDR3 region has the DNA TGTGCCACCAGCAGAGATCCCCGGACAGGGGGCGGCTACACCTTC. Translating it yields CATSRDPRTGGGYTF. Full variable domain (rest looked up from reference TRBV15 and TRBJ1-2): DAMVIQNPRYQVTQFGKPVTLSCSQTLNHNVMYWYQQKSSQAPKLLFHYYDKDFNNEADTPDNFQSRRPNTSFCFLDIRSPGLGDTAMYLCATSRDPRTGGGYTFGSGTRLTVV.